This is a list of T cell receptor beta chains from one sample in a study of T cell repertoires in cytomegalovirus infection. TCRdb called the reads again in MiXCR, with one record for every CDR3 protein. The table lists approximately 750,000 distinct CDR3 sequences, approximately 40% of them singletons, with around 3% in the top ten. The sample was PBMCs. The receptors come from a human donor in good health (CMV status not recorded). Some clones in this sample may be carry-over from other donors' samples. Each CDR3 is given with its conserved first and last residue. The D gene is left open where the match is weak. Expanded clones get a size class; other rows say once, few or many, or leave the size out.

cdr3_nt: TGTGCCACCAGGGACCCGACTAGCGGGACCTCCTACAATGAGCAGATCTTC
cdr3_aa: CATRDPTSGTSYNEQIF
j_call: TRBJ2-1
d_call: TRBD2
v_call: TRBV24-1
clone_size: -

cdr3_nt: TGTGCCAGCAGCTTAGATAAAGGCGGGACAGGGGCTCAGCCCCAGCATTTT
cdr3_aa: CASSLDKGGTGAQPQHF
j_call: TRBJ1-5
d_call: TRBD1
v_call: TRBV7-8
clone_size: few

cdr3_nt: TGCAGTGCTAGAGATTGGAGCGGGGGGGAGGACCAGTACTTC
cdr3_aa: CSARDWSGGEDQYF
j_call: TRBJ2-5
d_call: TRBD2
v_call: TRBV20-1
clone_size: -

cdr3_nt: TGTGCCAGCAGTCCGGCCGGGGCACAAGAGACCCAGTACTTC
cdr3_aa: CASSPAGAQETQYF
j_call: TRBJ2-5
d_call: -
v_call: TRBV7-3
clone_size: few

cdr3_nt: TGCGCCAGCAGCCAAGGCGGTGAGGGGACCGGGGAGCTGTTTTTT
cdr3_aa: CASSQGGEGTGELFF
j_call: TRBJ2-2
d_call: -
v_call: TRBV4-1
clone_size: -

cdr3_nt: TGTGCCACCAGCTCGCAGAGATCTTCCCTTGTTCGAGAGCGGGGCGAGCTCCATGAGCAGTTCTTC
cdr3_aa: CATSSQRSSLVRERGELHEQFF
j_call: TRBJ2-1
d_call: TRBD2
v_call: TRBV15
clone_size: -

cdr3_nt: TGTGCCAGCAGCTTAATAGGCCGATCTAATGAAAAACTGTTTTTT
cdr3_aa: CASSLIGRSNEKLFF
j_call: TRBJ1-4
d_call: -
v_call: TRBV7-8
clone_size: many

cdr3_nt: TGTGCCAGCAGTCGGAGTATCGCTGAAAAACTGTTTTTT
cdr3_aa: CASSRSIAEKLFF
j_call: TRBJ1-4
d_call: -
v_call: TRBV27
clone_size: -

cdr3_nt: TGTGCCAGCTTGACGGGAGGGCGCGGCGGCAAAGATACGCAGTATTTT
cdr3_aa: CASLTGGRGGKDTQYF
j_call: TRBJ2-3
d_call: TRBD2
v_call: TRBV28
clone_size: -

cdr3_nt: TGTGCCAGTAGCCGAAGGGGATCTGATCAGCCCCAGCATTTT
cdr3_aa: CASSRRGSDQPQHF
j_call: TRBJ1-5
d_call: -
v_call: TRBV19
clone_size: few